This T cell receptor beta chain comes out of a study of blood T cell repertoires in COVID-19. Study information: Sites in the United States, Italy and Spain provided acute and convalescent COVID-19 samples.

Generated by immunoSEQ multiplex PCR, the TCRdb table keeps only in-frame clones and is missing some. The table records a few hundred thousand clones, about 88% of them present only once. The V end lost 4 bases, the J end lost 5 bases, and 20 bases lay between the germline ends. CDR1 and CDR2 (germline): SGHVS, FNYEAQ. CDR3 length: 16 amino acids. The TCR was taken from a man aged 18-30 years with active or convalescent COVID-19. This sequence joins TRBV7-6 and TRBJ2-5; D is uncertain. Source material: peripheral blood. CDR3 in DNA: TGTGCCAGCAGCTCGCCCTGGTCCGTGAGCTGGGAGACCCAGTACTTC. Translated: CASSSPWSVSWETQYF.